The TCR beta chain described here comes from a study of T cell repertoires in cytomegalovirus infection. Turning to the study itself: Peptides in the study included HLA-C-restricted and HLA-B-restricted CMV epitopes. Indications of both CMV infection and matching HLA type were provided by public TCR beta signatures. Study-wide findings and caveats: HLA-C-restricted CMV-specific TCR beta clonotypes prevailed in the ex vivo response.

About this clonotype: As yet, its antigen is unknown.

Each CDR3 protein gets one entry after TCRdb re-called the reads with MiXCR. In the table there are around 300,000 distinct CDR3 sequences, roughly a fifth of which are singletons. Trimming shortened V by 0 bases and J by 6 bases, and 12 bases separated the two germline ends. Germline V gene lookup returns CDR1 MNHEY and CDR2 SVGAGI. This CDR3 has 14 residues. This specimen was cultured PBMCs, taken from culture after CMV antigen stimulation. This sequence joins TRBV6-5 and TRBJ2-7, with D possibly matching TRBD1 (6 bases). The receptor was isolated from a human donor in good health (CMV status not recorded). Some clones in this sample may be carry-over from other donors' samples. CDR3 nucleotide sequence: TGTGCCAGCAGTTACTCTCAGGGGATCGCCGAGCAGTACGTC. Residues: CASSYSQGIAEQYV.